This paragraph covers one T cell receptor beta chain sequence. This clone's antigen is unknown. No base qualities exist here, and no much larger clone lies one base off it. CDR1 LNHDA and CDR2 SQIVND are derived from the germline V gene (reference sequence). From cysteine to phenylalanine, the CDR3 is 14 amino acids long. Only the CDR3 DNA is retained, 42 bases long and in frame from the first base. At the junction V is shortened by 5 bases and J by 7 bases, with 18 bases in between. Instrument used: Illumina HiSeq 1500. The public reads were run again by TCRdb, first through fastp at Q25 and then through MiXCR, and only productive beta chains were kept. Here each entry gathers all rows of one CDR3 protein and keeps the most common genes and DNA. A total of about 400,000 distinct CDR3 sequences appear in this sample, roughly 18% of them only once. The ten largest clones take up 8.7% of the sample. This sample stems from a study of T cell repertoires in cytomegalovirus infection (dated by TCRdb to the late 2010s). Regarding the research as a whole: Donor HLA type was relevant to the analysis, because carriage of CMV infection together with the matching HLA type was indicated by public TCR beta signatures.

Study-wide findings and limitations: Cumulative frequency of public TCR beta family members discriminated carriers of CMV infection plus the relevant HLA type in this cohort and an independent 352-donor cohort. In the ex vivo response, HLA-C-restricted CMV-specific TCR beta clonotypes were dominant, and in two of eight donors the single most frequent clonotype came from this HLA-C-restricted group.

Sample: PBMCs. The clonotype originates from a human donor in good health (CMV status not recorded). Some clones in this sample may be carry-over from other donors' samples. The chain uses TRBV19 and TRBJ2-7; the D assignment is uncertain and may be TRBD1 or TRBD2, with 6 bases supporting each. The base sequence is TGTGCCAGTAGTTATGGATGGGGGGCGCGGGAGCAGTACTTC. It is translated as CASSYGWGAREQYF.